This TCR beta chain derives from a study of blood T cell repertoires in COVID-19. Sequencing used immunoSEQ multiplex PCR; TCRdb keeps in-frame clones, though not all of them. The sample holds hundreds of thousands of clones, 87% seen once. From germline, CDR1 is KGHSH and CDR2 LQKENI. V was pared by 4 bases and J by 2 bases, with 2 bases of the junction left unmatched. This CDR3 is 13 amino acids long. This clone was seen only once. Sequencing used PBMCs or T cells enriched from blood (not recorded which). This sequence was found in a woman aged 25-40 years who had recovered from COVID-19. The chain recombines TRBV18 with TRBJ2-7, with 7 bases matching TRBD1. CDR3 protein: CASSQGQTYEQYF. The CDR3 DNA reads TGTGCCAGCTCACAGGGACAGACCTACGAGCAGTACTTC.